Sequencing of this TCR beta chain was carried out in a study of CD8+CD57+ T cells in acquired aplastic anemia. Study-wide context: An average of 3.2 ug of DNA was obtained from sorted CD4+ and CD8+ cells. Reads per healthy sample averaged about 10 million (CD4+) and about 12 million (CD8+). Study outcomes and limitations: Simpson's diversity of CD8+ cells was not significantly different in patients compared with controls. Overlap between patients and controls comprised just under 30 CD8+ CDR3 sequences.

Both TCR beta VDJ combination and CDR3 sequence profiling were carried out. Genomic DNA was the template for this profiling. TCRdb used MiXCR to reprocess the reads, holding one entry per CDR3 protein. The table records approximately 170,000 distinct CDR3 sequences, around 60% of them present only once. Note on this clonotype: The antigen remains unidentified. Germline is not matched at one junction end, which may reflect a read error.

Germline V gene lookup returns CDR1 LNHDA and CDR2 SQIVND (reference sequence). CDR3 length: 15 amino acids. Sequencing was performed on sorted CD4+, CD8+, or CD8+CD57+ T cells (not recorded which) from PBMCs. The chain carries TRBV19 and TRBJ2-1; 8 bases match TRBD2. The TCR was taken from a human donor in good health. The DNA of the CDR3 is TGTGCCAGTAGCATAGGGGCGGGAGGTCTTAGTGAGCAGTTCTTC. This translates into CASSIGAGGLSEQFF. Full variable domain (outside the CDR3, taken from reference TRBV19 and TRBJ2-1): DGGITQSPKYLFRKEGQNVTLSCEQNLNHDAMYWYRQDPGQGLRLIYYSQIVNDFQKGDIAEGYSVSREKKESFPLTVTSAQKNPTAFYLCASSIGAGGLSEQFFGPGTRLTVL.